The 3 T cell receptor beta chains presented below share a single source sample, sequenced in a study of CD8+CD57+ T cells in acquired aplastic anemia (dated by TCRdb to between 2018 and 2020). The reads were generated on an Illumina HiSeq 2000. Genomic DNA served as template for TCR beta VDJ combination and CDR3 sequence profiling. In-frame beta chains were kept once TCRdb had trimmed the public reads at Q25 with fastp and called clones with MiXCR. One record per CDR3 amino acid sequence lists the most common genes and DNA. For this sample there are some 150,000 distinct CDR3 sequences; approximately 41% appear just once. 8% to 8.5% of the sample is held by the ten biggest clonotypes. Specimen: sorted CD4+, CD8+, or CD8+CD57+ T cells (not recorded which) from PBMCs. The origin of the receptors is a human donor in good health, serving as a control.

This clonotype was counted at least ten times. V and J are TRBV7-2 and TRBJ2-1, with D tentatively TRBD1 or TRBD2 (6 bases each). Trimming cost V 5 bases and J 6 bases, with 23 bases left between them. The V gene's germline CDR1 is SGHTA and CDR2 FQGNSA. The CDR3 runs to 17 residues. CDR3 in DNA: TGTGCCAGCAGCGCCTCCGGTCGGAGGGCCAGGGGCAATGAGCAGTTCTTC. Translating gives CASSASGRRARGNEQFF.

This clonotype was seen ten or more times. The V gene is TRBV2, the J gene TRBJ2-3; D is unclear. Germline loops: CDR1 SNHLY, CDR2 FYNNEI. This CDR3 contains 12 residues. Trimming took off 6 bases at V and 5 bases at J, with 9 bases between the two ends. Here the CDR3 DNA reads TGTGCCAGCAGGGCTTGGGGAGATACGCAGTATTTT. Protein: CASRAWGDTQYF.

This clonotype has a count of ten or more. This chain connects TRBV20-1 to TRBJ1-6; 8 positions match TRBD1. Losses at the gene ends were 0 bases for V and 2 bases for J; bases not matched to a gene: 3. CDR1 is DFQATT and CDR2 is SNEGSKA in the germline V gene (reference sequence). CDR3 length: 16 amino acids. The CDR3 is CSARDGQGTYNSPLHF. The CDR3 nucleotides read TGCAGTGCTAGAGATGGACAGGGAACCTATAATTCACCCCTCCACTTT.